The 28 T cell receptor beta chains below were found in one sample sequenced in a study of shared clonotypes between healthy human individuals (dated by TCRdb to the early 2020s). CD8 naive samples were CD45RO-negative cells positively selected for CCR7, giving a CD45RA+CCR7+ population that excluded TemRA cells. Library method: the immunoSEQ multiplex PCR assay. Here the immuneACCESS table is served through TCRdb, limited to in-frame sequences with V and J called. Missing clones are a known gap in these copies; in checked studies unresolved V genes cover under half, and the rest lacks a known reason. This sample holds about 2 million clones; approximately 94% were observed only once. The ten largest clones capture 0.85% to 1.2% of the sample. Sequencing input: naive CD8+ T cells sorted from blood. Per the publication, the cell subset or site label means: CD45RA+CCR7+. The receptors were gathered from a man younger than 35 in good health.

A single count supports this clone. The chain recombines TRBV29-1 with TRBJ2-1; the match to TRBD2 covers 10 bases. Germline loops: CDR1 SQVTM, CDR2 ANQGSEA. The CDR3 sequence is 14 residues long. The V segment lost 7 bases and the J segment 1 base; nucleotides outside the gene matches: 4. CDR3 residues: CSAPLAGSYNEQFF. CDR3 in DNA: TGCAGCGCCCCACTAGCGGGGTCCTACAATGAGCAGTTCTTC.

Note on this clone: This sample includes further DNA sequences coding for the same CDR3. The CDR3 loop is CASRGGYEQYF. As DNA, the CDR3 is TGTGCCAGCAGGGGGGGATACGAGCAGTACTTC. The chain joins TRBV6-1 to TRBJ2-7, with D maybe TRBD2 (6 bases). The germline V and J ends were trimmed by 6 bases and 4 bases, with 7 bases remaining between them. The germline V gene has CDR1 MNHNS and CDR2 SASEGT. The CDR3 is 11 residues long.

This clone has only one observation. This sample also contains other DNA sequences that code for the same CDR3. The chain joins TRBV29-1 to TRBJ1-1; 10 bases are shared with TRBD1. CDR1 is SQVTM, CDR2 ANQGSEA, per germline. The length of the CDR3 is 14 residues. Trimming took 6 bases from V and 2 from J; bases not matched to a gene: 6. The CDR3 sequence is CSVAGQGSNTEAFF. The CDR3 DNA reads as TGCAGCGTAGCGGGACAGGGGAGTAACACTGAAGCTTTCTTT.

In regard to this clone: The identical CDR3 is also encoded by other nucleotide sequences in the sample. The chain recombines TRBV2 with TRBJ1-2; tentative D call: TRBD1 (6 bases). Trimming took off 1 base at V and 6 bases at J, with 9 bases between the two ends. The germline CDR1 and CDR2 sequences are SNHLY and FYNNEI. The CDR3 is made up of 13 amino acids. The CDR3 region is CASSEDRVDGYTF. CDR3 DNA sequence: TGTGCCAGCAGTGAAGACAGGGTAGATGGCTACACCTTC.

This chain joins TRBV4-1 and TRBJ1-2; no reliable D call. Trimming pared 1 base from V and 3 bases from J, leaving 9 bases between. This CDR3 region has 14 residues. CDR1 and CDR2 from the germline V gene are MGHRA and YSYEKL. The CDR3 DNA reads as TGCGCCAGCAGCCAAGTTCGGGGTTACTATGGCTACACCTTC. It is translated as CASSQVRGYYGYTF.

J is TRBJ1-1 and V is TRBV19; D not certain. This CDR3 region has 14 residues. In germline, CDR1 is LNHDA, CDR2 SQIVND (reference sequence). Trimming pared 0 bases from V and 3 bases from J, leaving 8 bases between. CDR3 nucleotide sequence: TGTGCCAGTAGTATAGATGAGACGGACACTGAAGCTTTCTTT. Translation: CASSIDETDTEAFF.

The genes are TRBV9 and TRBJ2-3; a weak D match, TRBD1 (6 bases). With 4 bases removed from V and 3 bases from J, the gap between germline ends came to 15 bases. The CDR3 is made up of 15 amino acids. Germline loops: CDR1 SGDLS, CDR2 YYNGEE. The CDR3 region has the DNA TGTGCCAGCAGCCTCGGGGCCAGGGGTACAGATACGCAGTATTTT. This translates into CASSLGARGTDTQYF.

This chain connects TRBV7-3 to TRBJ2-7; tentative D call: TRBD2 (5 bases). The germline CDR1 and CDR2 sequences are SGHTA and FQGTGA. Trimming removed 2 bases from V and 0 bases from J, with 17 bases in between. This CDR3 region has 17 residues. CDR3 amino acids: CASSLEGEGRASYEQYF. The CDR3 bases are TGTGCCAGCAGCTTAGAAGGCGAGGGCAGAGCCTCCTACGAGCAGTACTTC.

This clone was detected once. Other nucleotide sequences from this sample produce the same CDR3. The CDR3: CASSLPGGNEQFF. The CDR3 coding sequence is TGCGCCAGCAGCCTCCCGGGGGGGAATGAGCAGTTCTTC. The chain couples TRBV4-1 to TRBJ2-1, with TRBD2 identical over 8 bases. Trimming removed 4 bases from V and 7 bases from J; junction bases left unmatched: 3. Germline V gene sequence: CDR1 MGHRA, CDR2 YSYEKL. The CDR3 contains 13 residues.

This chain joins TRBV28 and TRBJ2-5; TRBD1 matches 12 bases. V trimming: 5 bases; J trimming: 5 bases; junction bases outside the gene matches: 9. In germline, CDR1 is MDHEN, CDR2 SYDVKM. This CDR3 comprises 16 residues. The CDR3 is CASSLGTGGFRETQYF. DNA of the CDR3: TGTGCCAGCAGTCTGGGGACAGGGGGCTTCAGGGAGACCCAGTACTTC.

This clone appeared a single time. The junction departs from the called germline gene at one end, perhaps through a read error. The rearrangement joins TRBV2 to TRBJ2-7; D remains unclear. The CDR3 consists of 11 residues. Per germline, CDR1 SNHLY and CDR2 FYNNEI. The CDR3 DNA follows: TGTGCCAGCAGGACCGGCTACGAGCAGTGCTTC. It is translated as CASRTGYEQCF.

As DNA, the CDR3 is TGTGCCAGCAGCTCCGGATCCCGGCTGGGGAGTCGGGATACGCAGTATTTT. Translation: CASSSGSRLGSRDTQYF. The chain carries TRBV11-2 and TRBJ2-3; maybe TRBD2 (5 bases). V gave up 4 bases and J gave up 6 bases, with 23 bases separating them. The CDR3 extends over 17 amino acids. Looked up from germline, CDR1 is SGHAT and CDR2 is FQNNGV.

A note on this clone: This same CDR3 is encoded by further DNA sequences in the sample. The chain links TRBV7-6 to TRBJ2-7; TRBD1 might be the D (6 bases). The germline V and J ends were trimmed by 0 bases and 6 bases, with 6 bases remaining between them. There are 12 residues in the CDR3. Germline V gene lookup returns CDR1 SGHVS and CDR2 FNYEAQ. For the CDR3, the DNA is TGTGCCAGCAGCTTAGCAGGGGGCGAGCAGTACTTC. This codes for CASSLAGGEQYF.

V and J are TRBV18 and TRBJ2-3; no clear D. Trimming cost V 3 bases and J 1 base, with 8 bases left between them. Germline V lookup: CDR1 KGHSH, CDR2 LQKENI. The CDR3 is made up of 14 amino acids. The DNA for the CDR3 is TGTGCCAGCTCACCGCTAGGCCGCACAGATACGCAGTATTTT. It is translated as CASSPLGRTDTQYF.

This clone was recorded only once. The sample has other DNA sequences that encode this CDR3 too. The chain uses TRBV19 and TRBJ2-7; D may be TRBD2 (6 bases). Between the trimmed V and J ends, which lost 0 bases and 3 bases, there was a span of 9 bases. The CDR3 has 14 amino acids. Germline CDR1 reads LNHDA; CDR2 reads SQIVND (reference sequence). CDR3 bases: TGTGCCAGTAGTATAGATCCGGAGGGCTACGAGCAGTACTTC. Its protein product is CASSIDPEGYEQYF.

The chain is built from TRBV19 and TRBJ2-1; 8 bases align to TRBD2. With V trimmed by 9 bases and J by 2 bases, 6 bases remained unmatched. This CDR3 is 14 amino acids long. Germline CDR1 LNHDA, CDR2 SQIVND (reference sequence). The CDR3 DNA follows: TGTGCCAGCCGAAGCGGGGGCCCCTACAATGAGCAGTTCTTC. Translated: CASRSGGPYNEQFF.

The V gene is TRBV7-2, the J gene TRBJ2-7, with 9 bases fitting TRBD2. Germline assignment: CDR1 SGHTA and CDR2 FQGNSA. V was clipped by 5 bases and J by 3 bases; unmatched bases: 8. The CDR3 totals 15 residues. This CDR3 is CASSVWTSENYEQYF. The CDR3 DNA follows: TGTGCCAGCAGCGTTTGGACTAGCGAAAACTACGAGCAGTACTTC.

Points on this clone: At the DNA level, this CDR3 is encoded by other sequences in the same sample as well. The J gene is TRBJ2-7, the V gene TRBV27; D is tentatively TRBD1 or TRBD2 (5 bases each). Per germline, CDR1 MNHEY and CDR2 SMNVEV (reference sequence). This CDR3 comprises 14 residues. Trimming cost V 3 bases and J 1 base, with 10 bases left between them. The CDR3 here is CASSLQGPSYEQYF. DNA of the CDR3: TGTGCCAGCAGTTTGCAGGGACCGTCCTACGAGCAGTACTTC.

The genes are TRBV28 and TRBJ2-3; the match to TRBD1 covers 9 bases. Germline-derived CDR1 and CDR2 are MDHEN and SYDVKM. The CDR3 has 16 amino acids. V lost 5 bases, J lost 4 bases, and 10 bases stayed unmatched. The DNA of the CDR3 is TGTGCCAGCAGTCAGGACAGGGGAATTCTGTCAGATACGCAGTATTTT. Its translation: CASSQDRGILSDTQYF.

The chain uses TRBV13 and TRBJ1-1, with 7 bases aligning to TRBD1. This CDR3 comprises 15 residues. Germline values: CDR1 PRHDT, CDR2 FYEKMQ (reference sequence). With 4 bases clipped from V and 4 bases from J, the junction kept 9 bases outside the gene matches. The CDR3 DNA reads as TGTGCCAGCAGCTCGGGCAGGGGGGGGTCCACTGAAGCTTTCTTT. It is translated as CASSSGRGGSTEAFF.

This sequence joins TRBV27 and TRBJ1-1; weak D call: TRBD1 (5 bases). With 4 bases removed from V and 1 base from J, the gap between germline ends came to 13 bases. Germline CDR1 reads MNHEY; CDR2 reads SMNVEV (reference sequence). CDR3 length: 15 residues. CDR3 DNA sequence: TGTGCCAGCAGTTATGGGGCCGGAGGGAACACTGAAGCTTTCTTT. Protein product: CASSYGAGGNTEAFF.

This chain links TRBV11-2 with TRBJ2-3; D might be TRBD2 (5 bases). This CDR3 has 14 residues. Trimming removed 2 bases at V and 6 bases at J, with 12 bases between. Germline-derived CDR1 and CDR2 are SGHAT and FQNNGV. For the CDR3, the DNA is TGTGCCAGCAGCTTATCGGGGTTCCCGGATACGCAGTATTTT. Amino acid sequence: CASSLSGFPDTQYF. Together with reference TRBV11-2 and TRBJ2-3, the CDR3 gives the full variable domain: EAGVAQSPRYKIIEKRQSVAFWCNPISGHATLYWYQQILGQGPKLLIQFQNNGVVDDSQLPKDRFSAERLKGVDSTLKIQPAKLEDSAVYLCASSLSGFPDTQYFGPGTRLTVL.

The chain links TRBV9 to TRBJ1-6; D gene ambiguous. The CDR3 contains 13 residues. Germline lookup yields CDR1 SGDLS and CDR2 YYNGEE. Trimming left V 4 bases short and J 8 bases short, with 10 bases between. CDR3 coding DNA: TGTGCCAGCAGCACATCCGGAGATTCACCCCTCCACTTT. Encoded protein: CASSTSGDSPLHF.

The V and J genes are TRBV13 and TRBJ1-1; a weak D match, TRBD1 (5 bases). The CDR3 runs to 12 residues. Trimming pared 6 bases from V and 7 bases from J, leaving 12 bases between. Germline-derived CDR1 and CDR2 are PRHDT and FYEKMQ (reference sequence). The CDR3 sequence: CASSPHRIEAFF. The CDR3 DNA follows: TGTGCCAGCAGTCCACACAGGATTGAAGCTTTCTTT.

Of note for this clone: The sample has other DNA sequences that encode this CDR3 too. The chain carries TRBV19 and TRBJ2-7; 7 nucleotides align to TRBD2. The CDR3 consists of 13 residues. V trimming: 3 bases; J trimming: 1 base; junction bases outside the gene matches: 0. From germline, CDR1 is LNHDA and CDR2 SQIVND (reference sequence). The CDR3 DNA sequence: TGTGCCAGTAGTATGGGACTATCCTACGAGCAGTACTTC. It yields the protein CASSMGLSYEQYF.

The chain is built from TRBV7-9 and TRBJ2-4; D not certain. V was cut by 4 bases and J by 0 bases, with 13 bases left in between. Germline CDR1 and CDR2: SEHNR and FQNEAQ (reference sequence). This CDR3 region has 16 residues. CDR3 sequence: CASSSSNGVAKNIQYF. The DNA of the CDR3 is TGTGCCAGCAGCTCCTCGAATGGGGTAGCCAAAAACATTCAGTACTTC. The full variable domain, its missing parts supplied by reference TRBV7-9 and TRBJ2-4, is DTGVSQNPRHKITKRGQNVTFRCDPISEHNRLYWYRQTLGQGPEFLTYFQNEAQLEKSRLLSDRFSAERPKGSFSTLEIQRTEQGDSAMYLCASSSSNGVAKNIQYFGAGTRLSVL.

V and J are TRBV5-8 and TRBJ1-4; the D is unclear. Germline values: CDR1 SGHTS, CDR2 YDEGEE. This CDR3 has 17 amino acids. V lost 2 bases to trimming and J lost 0 bases, with 14 bases between them. The CDR3 bases are TGTGCCAGCAGCTTCGATTGGGAGAGTTCAACTAATGAAAAACTGTTTTTT. It codes for CASSFDWESSTNEKLFF.

V usage is TRBV10-3 and J usage is TRBJ1-5; no reliable D call. The CDR3 has 14 residues. Deletions cut 4 bases from V and 6 bases from J, with 13 bases between. Germline values: CDR1 ENHRY, CDR2 SYGVKD. CDR3 nucleotide sequence: TGTGCCATCAGTGCCGACGGAGGACTTCAGCCCCAGCATTTT. It encodes CAISADGGLQPQHF.